The TCR beta chain described here comes from a study of cytomegalovirus exposure and HLA in healthy donors. Study results and limitations: The listing of roughly 160 TCR beta chains classed them as cytomegalovirus-associated.

Amplification used 60 Vbeta primers and 13 Jbeta primers. Sequencing was performed with immunoSEQ multiplex PCR; in TCRdb, only in-frame clones are kept and a portion is missing. The table has tens of thousands of clones, roughly 67% seen once. With regard to this clone: The antigen is not known.

V shed 3 bases and J 4 bases; nucleotides not matched to a gene: 7. Germline lookup yields CDR1 ENHRY and CDR2 SYGVKD. This CDR3 has 17 residues. This chain links TRBV10-3 with TRBJ2-7, with TRBD2 matching 15 bases. The material sequenced was PBMCs. The clonotype was recovered from a man aged 50 to 59 in good health and CMV-seronegative. The CDR3 reads CAISDRTSGGARYEQYF. The CDR3 DNA reads TGTGCCATCAGTGACCGGACTAGCGGGGGGGCGAGGTACGAGCAGTACTTC.